One sample yielded the 3 T cell receptor beta chains listed below, sequenced in a study of blood T cell repertoires in COVID-19. Repertoires were generated with immunoSEQ multiplex PCR, while TCRdb's copy carries only in-frame clones and drops some. The sample records about 200,000 clones, roughly 80% being singletons. Specimen: PBMCs or T cells enriched from blood (not recorded which). These receptors came from a man aged 35 to 55 who had recovered from COVID-19.

V gene TRBV30 combines with J gene TRBJ2-3, with a weak D call TRBD1 (6 bases). V dropped 2 bases and J dropped 1 base, with 10 bases sitting between them. Germline V gene data show CDR1 as GTSNPN and CDR2 as SVGIG (reference sequence). The CDR3 is made up of 14 amino acids. As DNA, the CDR3 is TGTGCCTGGAGTATACAGGGAGGCACAGATACGCAGTATTTT. Its translation is CAWSIQGGTDTQYF. Based on the CDR3 plus reference TRBV30 and TRBJ2-3, the full variable domain is SQTIHQWPATLVQPVGSPLSLECTVEGTSNPNLYWYRQAAGRGLQLLFYSVGIGQISSEVPQNLSASRPQDRQFILSSKKLLLSDSGFYLCAWSIQGGTDTQYFGPGTRLTVL.

The chain combines TRBV6-2 or TRBV6-3 with TRBJ1-2; D remains unclear. Germline V gene sequence: CDR1 MNHEY, CDR2 SVGEGT. Trimming removed 2 bases from V and 3 bases from J, with 4 bases in between. The CDR3 contains 12 residues. DNA for the CDR3: TGTGCCAGCAGTTACCCCGACTATGGCTACACCTTC. Translation: CASSYPDYGYTF.

The J gene is TRBJ1-4, the V gene TRBV3-1 (or the pseudogene TRBV3-2); D possibly corresponds to TRBD1 (5 bases). Trimming removed 4 bases from V and 10 bases from J, with 19 bases in between. There are 15 residues in the CDR3. Germline values: CDR1 LGHDT, CDR2 YNNKEL (reference sequence). The CDR3, as DNA: TGTGCCAGCAGCCGCGACGGGGACTTCCGAGGAAAACTGTTTTTT. Translation gives CASSRDGDFRGKLFF.